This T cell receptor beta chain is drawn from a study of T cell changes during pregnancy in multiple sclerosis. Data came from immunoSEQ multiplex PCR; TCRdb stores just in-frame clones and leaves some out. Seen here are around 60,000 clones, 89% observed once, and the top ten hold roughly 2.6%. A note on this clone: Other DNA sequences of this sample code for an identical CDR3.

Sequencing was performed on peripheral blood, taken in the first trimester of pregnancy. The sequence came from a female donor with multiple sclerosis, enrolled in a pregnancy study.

The DNA of the CDR3 is TGTGCCTGGAGTGTAGGGGTGAACACTGAAGCTTTCTTT. Encoded protein: CAWSVGVNTEAFF. The chain joins TRBV30 to TRBJ1-1; possible D gene TRBD1, 5 bases. V was clipped by 0 bases and J by 0 bases, with 5 bases between them. The germline V gene has CDR1 GTSNPN and CDR2 SVGIG (reference sequence). This CDR3 has 13 amino acids. Full variable domain (outside the CDR3, taken from reference TRBV30 and TRBJ1-1): SQTIHQWPATLVQPVGSPLSLECTVEGTSNPNLYWYRQAAGRGLQLLFYSVGIGQISSEVPQNLSASRPQDRQFILSSKKLLLSDSGFYLCAWSVGVNTEAFFGQGTRLTVV.